Below are 3 T cell receptor beta chains sequenced from a single sample in a study of naive and memory T cell subsets. An equimolar mix of two oligonucleotides served as the beta constant-region primer for TRBC1 and TRBC2. Four rounds of PCR amplified the ligated cDNA using nested alpha and beta constant-region primers plus SP2. A single record per CDR3 protein comes from TCRdb applying MiXCR to the UMI-ligation and nested PCR reads. This table has 100,000 to 150,000 distinct CDR3 sequences, over 30% appearing once. Sequencing was done on a sample of central memory CD4+ T cells from blood. The source of these receptors is a human donor in good health.

This clonotype occurred a few times. The rearrangement uses TRBV4-3 and TRBJ2-4; 9 bases match TRBD1. CDR1 LGHNA and CDR2 YSLEER come from the germline V gene. This CDR3 is 13 amino acids long. V shed 4 bases and J 9 bases; nucleotides not matched to a gene: 4. The CDR3 sequence: CASSRTGDSIQYF. Written as DNA, the CDR3 is TGCGCCAGCAGCCGGACAGGGGATAGCATTCAGTACTTC.

This clonotype has just a few counts. The chain joins TRBV28 to TRBJ1-2; the D gene is possibly TRBD1 (5 bases). Trimming shortened V by 5 bases and J by 5 bases, and 12 bases separated the two germline ends. The CDR3 is 13 residues long. In germline, CDR1 is MDHEN, CDR2 SYDVKM. This chain's CDR3 is CASSPGAGYGYTF. DNA of the CDR3: TGTGCCAGCAGTCCTGGGGCAGGGTATGGCTACACCTTC.

This clonotype is termed medium-sized. V usage is TRBV9 and J usage is TRBJ2-5; 7 bases fit TRBD2. Per the germline V gene, CDR1 is SGDLS and CDR2 is YYNGEE. The length of the CDR3 is 15 residues. V lost 0 bases, J lost 2 bases, and 4 bases stayed unmatched. The CDR3 DNA follows: TGTGCCAGCAGCGTAGATGGCGGGAGTCAAGAGACCCAGTACTTC. Translating gives CASSVDGGSQETQYF.